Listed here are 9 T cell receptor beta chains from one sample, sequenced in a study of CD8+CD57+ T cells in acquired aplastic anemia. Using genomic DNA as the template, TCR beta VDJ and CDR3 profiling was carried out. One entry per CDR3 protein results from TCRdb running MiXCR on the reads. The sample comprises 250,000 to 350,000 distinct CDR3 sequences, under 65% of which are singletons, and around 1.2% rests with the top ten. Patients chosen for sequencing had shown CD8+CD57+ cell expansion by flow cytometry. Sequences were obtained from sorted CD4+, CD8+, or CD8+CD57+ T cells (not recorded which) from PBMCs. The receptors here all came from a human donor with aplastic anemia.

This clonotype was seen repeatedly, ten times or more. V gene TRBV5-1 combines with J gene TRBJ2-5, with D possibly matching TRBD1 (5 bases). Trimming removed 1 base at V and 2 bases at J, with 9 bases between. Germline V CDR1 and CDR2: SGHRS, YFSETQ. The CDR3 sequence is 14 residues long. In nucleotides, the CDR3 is TGCGCCAGCAGCTTGACAGGAGAACAAGAGACCCAGTACTTC. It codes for CASSLTGEQETQYF. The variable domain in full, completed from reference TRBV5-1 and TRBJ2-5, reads KAGVTQTPRYLIKTRGQQVTLSCSPISGHRSVSWYQQTPGQGLQFLFEYFSETQRNKGNFPGRFSGRQFSNSRSEMNVSTLELGDSALYLCASSLTGEQETQYFGPGTRLLVL.

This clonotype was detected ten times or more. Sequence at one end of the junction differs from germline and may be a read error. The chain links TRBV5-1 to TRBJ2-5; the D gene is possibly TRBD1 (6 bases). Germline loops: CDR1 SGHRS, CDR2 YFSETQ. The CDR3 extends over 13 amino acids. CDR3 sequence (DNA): TGTGCCAGCAGCTTAGGGGGTGGAGAGACCCAGTACTTC. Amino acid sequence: CASSLGGGETQYF.

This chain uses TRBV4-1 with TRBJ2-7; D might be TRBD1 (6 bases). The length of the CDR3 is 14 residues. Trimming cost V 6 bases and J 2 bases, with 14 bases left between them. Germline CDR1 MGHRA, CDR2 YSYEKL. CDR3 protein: CASRGAYRTYEQYF. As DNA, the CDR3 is TGCGCCAGCAGGGGGGCCTACAGGACCTACGAGCAGTACTTC.

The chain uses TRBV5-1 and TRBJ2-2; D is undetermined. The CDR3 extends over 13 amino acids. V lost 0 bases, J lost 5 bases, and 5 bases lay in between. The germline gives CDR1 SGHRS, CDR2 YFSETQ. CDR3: CASSLGWTGELFF. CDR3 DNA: TGCGCCAGCAGCTTGGGGTGGACCGGGGAGCTGTTTTTT.

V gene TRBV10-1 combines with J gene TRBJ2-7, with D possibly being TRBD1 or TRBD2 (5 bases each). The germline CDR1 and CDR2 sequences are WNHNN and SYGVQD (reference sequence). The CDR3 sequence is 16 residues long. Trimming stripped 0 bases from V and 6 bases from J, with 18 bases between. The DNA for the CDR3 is TGCGCCAGCAGTGAGTCGATTGGTAGGGGAGTCTCCGAGCAGTACTTC. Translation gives CASSESIGRGVSEQYF.

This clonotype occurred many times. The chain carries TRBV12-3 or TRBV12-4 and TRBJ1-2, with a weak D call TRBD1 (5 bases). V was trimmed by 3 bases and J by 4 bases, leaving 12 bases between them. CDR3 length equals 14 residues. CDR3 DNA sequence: TGTGCCAGCAGTTTCGGGGGAGGCCTCTATGGCTACACCTTC. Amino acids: CASSFGGGLYGYTF.

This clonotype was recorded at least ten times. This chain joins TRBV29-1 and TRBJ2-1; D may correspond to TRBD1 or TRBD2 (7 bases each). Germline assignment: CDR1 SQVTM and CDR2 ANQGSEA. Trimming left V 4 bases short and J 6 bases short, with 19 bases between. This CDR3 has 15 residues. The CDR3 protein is CSVGAPTGEGNEQFF. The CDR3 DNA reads TGCAGCGTTGGTGCCCCAACAGGGGAGGGCAATGAGCAGTTCTTC.

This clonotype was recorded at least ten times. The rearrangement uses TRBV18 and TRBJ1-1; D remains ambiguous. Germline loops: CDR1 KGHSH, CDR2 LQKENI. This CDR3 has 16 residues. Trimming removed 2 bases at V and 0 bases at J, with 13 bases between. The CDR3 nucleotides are TGTGCCAGCTCACCAAACCTAGGACGAATGAACACTGAAGCTTTCTTT. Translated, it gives CASSPNLGRMNTEAFF.

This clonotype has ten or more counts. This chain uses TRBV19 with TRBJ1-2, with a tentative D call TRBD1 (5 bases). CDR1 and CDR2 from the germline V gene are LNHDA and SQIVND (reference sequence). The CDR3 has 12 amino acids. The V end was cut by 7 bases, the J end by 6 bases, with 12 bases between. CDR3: CASIGTGDGYTF. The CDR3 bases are TGTGCCAGTATCGGGACGGGGGATGGCTACACCTTC.